A selection of T cell receptor beta chains follows, all from one sample in a study of T-cell memory formation after mild COVID-19. TCRdb reprocessed the 5' RACE reads with MiXCR, giving one entry per CDR3 protein. Of 550,000 to 600,000 distinct CDR3 sequences listed, about 22% are singletons. The sequenced sample consisted of PBMCs or a T cell subset sorted from them (not recorded which). Receptor source: an adult woman who had mild COVID-19 (a few samples of this study predate the infection). Cell type and time point are not known. Each CDR3 is given with its conserved first and last residue. The order of the fields is D gene, J gene, V gene, clone size, CDR3 DNA, CDR3 protein. The D gene is left open where the match is weak. The listing skips clone size in some rows; elsewhere it reads once, few, many or a size class.

D: -
J: TRBJ1-5
V: TRBV24-1
size: many
DNA: TGTGCCACCACCGGGTATCAGCCCCAGCATTTT
CDR3: CATTGYQPQHF

D: -
J: TRBJ2-5
V: TRBV10-3
size: -
DNA: TGTGCCATCAGTTCGGCTAGCGCTTACGAGACCCAGTACTTC
CDR3: CAISSASAYETQYF

D: -
J: TRBJ1-2
V: TRBV9
size: -
DNA: TGTGCCAGCAGCGTAGAGGACTTCTATGGCTACACCTTC
CDR3: CASSVEDFYGYTF

D: -
J: TRBJ2-1
V: TRBV24-1
size: -
DNA: TGTGCCACCAGTGTGGGTAATGAGCAGTTCTTC
CDR3: CATSVGNEQFF

D: -
J: TRBJ2-1
V: TRBV4-1
size: few
DNA: TGCGCCAGCAACCCATCAGGGCTCCAATACAATGAGCAGTTCTTC
CDR3: CASNPSGLQYNEQFF

D: -
J: TRBJ1-5
V: TRBV18
size: few
DNA: TGTGCCAGCTCACCAGGGAGGGGTAATCAGCCCCAGCATTTT
CDR3: CASSPGRGNQPQHF

D: -
J: TRBJ1-5
V: TRBV18
size: -
DNA: TGTGCCAGCTCAGGGGCCGGTCAGCCCCAGCATTTT
CDR3: CASSGAGQPQHF

D: -
J: TRBJ2-7
V: TRBV5-1
size: few
DNA: TGCGCCAGCAGCTTGGGGACAAAAGACTACGAGCAGTACTTC
CDR3: CASSLGTKDYEQYF

D: -
J: TRBJ1-5
V: TRBV7-9
size: -
DNA: TGTGCCAGCAGCTCAGAGGGGGGCCCTAGCAATCAGCCCCAGCATTTT
CDR3: CASSSEGGPSNQPQHF

D: -
J: TRBJ1-2
V: TRBV5-5
size: -
DNA: TGTGCCAGCAGCCCGTTAGCCTCTCACTATGGCTACACCTTC
CDR3: CASSPLASHYGYTF

D: -
J: TRBJ1-2
V: TRBV24-1
size: -
DNA: TGTGCCACCAGTGATGGGACGGCGCTCTATGGCTACACCTTC
CDR3: CATSDGTALYGYTF

D: TRBD2
J: TRBJ2-7
V: TRBV20-1
size: few
DNA: TGCAGTGCTACCCATAGCGGGAGGGCCTTCTACGAGCAGTACTTC
CDR3: CSATHSGRAFYEQYF

D: -
J: TRBJ2-1
V: TRBV10-3
size: -
DNA: TGTGCCATCACTAAGGAAGGACGCATCAATGAGCAGTTCTTC
CDR3: CAITKEGRINEQFF

D: TRBD1
J: TRBJ2-1
V: TRBV20-1
size: few
DNA: TGCAGTGCTAGAGCCCAACAGGGGGCGGTCGACTACAATGAGCAGTTCTTC
CDR3: CSARAQQGAVDYNEQFF

D: TRBD2
J: TRBJ2-7
V: TRBV5-1
size: -
DNA: TGCGCCAGCAGCTTGGACCGACTAGCGGGGAACTACGAGCAGTACTTC
CDR3: CASSLDRLAGNYEQYF

D: -
J: TRBJ2-2
V: TRBV11-2
size: few
DNA: TGTGCCTCACCCGGGGGGCCGGGGGAGCTGTTTTTT
CDR3: CASPGGPGELFF

D: -
J: TRBJ2-2
V: TRBV20-1
size: few
DNA: TGCAGTGCTAGAGATGGAGAGGGTGCTACTTACACCGGGGAGCTGTTTTTT
CDR3: CSARDGEGATYTGELFF

D: -
J: TRBJ2-1
V: TRBV29-1
size: few
DNA: TGCAGCGTTGAAGAGGGTTGGAATGAGCAGTTCTTC
CDR3: CSVEEGWNEQFF

D: -
J: TRBJ2-3
V: TRBV7-2
size: -
DNA: TGTGCCAGCAGCTTAGAATTCGAAGTTATTAGGCAGTATTTT
CDR3: CASSLEFEVIRQYF

D: -
J: TRBJ2-1
V: TRBV6-5
size: few
DNA: TGTGCCAGCAGTTACTCGCGGCAGGGACGGAATGAGCAGTTCTTC
CDR3: CASSYSRQGRNEQFF

D: -
J: TRBJ2-1
V: TRBV12-3/TRBV12-4
size: many
DNA: TGTGCCAGCAGTCTCCTTTGGGAGCAGTTCTTC
CDR3: CASSLLWEQFF

D: TRBD2
J: TRBJ2-4
V: TRBV4-2
size: many
DNA: TGTGCCAGCAGCGGGCGGGAGCAAACCTTAGCCAAAAACATTCAGTACTTC
CDR3: CASSGREQTLAKNIQYF

D: TRBD1
J: TRBJ2-7
V: TRBV20-1
size: -
DNA: TGCAGTGCTAGGGGGGACAGAATATATACCTACGAGCAGTACTTC
CDR3: CSARGDRIYTYEQYF

D: -
J: TRBJ2-1
V: TRBV5-1
size: -
DNA: TGCGCCAGCAGCCTGGCCGGGCGGGATTACAATGAGCAGTTCTTC
CDR3: CASSLAGRDYNEQFF

D: -
J: TRBJ1-1
V: TRBV6-2/TRBV6-3
size: -
DNA: TGTGCCAGCAGGTTCGGGACCGAAGCTTTCTTT
CDR3: CASRFGTEAFF

D: TRBD2
J: TRBJ2-1
V: TRBV18
size: -
DNA: TGTGCCAGCTCATCCGGGACTAGCGGGATCAATGAGCAGTTCTTC
CDR3: CASSSGTSGINEQFF

D: -
J: TRBJ2-7
V: TRBV18
size: -
DNA: TGTGCCAGCCGACAGTCCTACGAGCAGTACTTC
CDR3: CASRQSYEQYF

D: -
J: TRBJ2-5
V: TRBV11-3
size: -
DNA: TGTGCCAGCAGCCGAAGACAGGACAGAGGTTTTGAGACCCAGTACTTC
CDR3: CASSRRQDRGFETQYF

D: TRBD1
J: TRBJ1-1
V: TRBV19
size: -
DNA: TGTGCCAGTAGTATCCAACCCCTGGACAGGGCGGGCACTGAAGCTTTCTTT
CDR3: CASSIQPLDRAGTEAFF

D: -
J: TRBJ2-7
V: TRBV4-2
size: few
DNA: TGTGCCAGCAGCCACAACGGCTACGAGCAGTACTTC
CDR3: CASSHNGYEQYF

D: -
J: TRBJ2-7
V: TRBV5-1
size: few
DNA: TGCGCCAGCAGGGATACAGGGTTAGACGAGCAGTACTTC
CDR3: CASRDTGLDEQYF

D: TRBD1
J: TRBJ1-5
V: TRBV15
size: -
DNA: TGTGCCACCAGCAGAGGGCAGGGGGCGAATCAGCCCCAGCATTTT
CDR3: CATSRGQGANQPQHF

D: TRBD1
J: TRBJ2-7
V: TRBV7-2
size: -
DNA: TGTGCCAGCAGCCCCCTCGGACAGGGCTACGAGCAGTACTTC
CDR3: CASSPLGQGYEQYF

D: TRBD2
J: TRBJ2-3
V: TRBV12-3/TRBV12-4
size: -
DNA: TGTGCCAGCAGTGATAGCGGGAGCAAGGGCACAGATACGCAGTATTTT
CDR3: CASSDSGSKGTDTQYF

D: -
J: TRBJ2-7
V: TRBV20-1
size: few
DNA: TGCAGCCGATCAAGGGGCAACGAGCAGTACTTC
CDR3: CSRSRGNEQYF

D: -
J: TRBJ2-1
V: TRBV9
size: few
DNA: TGTGCCAGCAGCGTTTGGCCCGGGAATGAGCAGTTCTTC
CDR3: CASSVWPGNEQFF

D: TRBD1
J: TRBJ2-2
V: TRBV9
size: -
DNA: TGTGCCAGCAGCCCGCCGACAGGGATCACCGGGGAGCTGTTTTTT
CDR3: CASSPPTGITGELFF

D: TRBD1
J: TRBJ1-2
V: TRBV11-2
size: few
DNA: TGTGCCAGCAGCCTAGGGACAGGGATCTATGGCTACACCTTC
CDR3: CASSLGTGIYGYTF

D: TRBD2
J: TRBJ2-1
V: TRBV7-9
size: many
DNA: TGTGCCAGCAGCTTAGGGAGCGGGGTGTCCTACAATGAGCAGTTCTTC
CDR3: CASSLGSGVSYNEQFF

D: -
J: TRBJ2-7
V: TRBV4-2
size: many
DNA: TGTGCCAGCAGCCAAGGTTCAGGGGACTACGAGCAGTACTTC
CDR3: CASSQGSGDYEQYF

D: -
J: TRBJ2-7
V: TRBV11-2
size: -
DNA: TGTGCCAGCAGCCAACATCCGAAGGGGGGTAGGGGCGAGCAGTACTTC
CDR3: CASSQHPKGGRGEQYF

D: -
J: TRBJ1-2
V: TRBV10-3
size: -
DNA: TGTGCCATCAGTGAAGGGGGTTATGAGTTTGGCTACACCTTC
CDR3: CAISEGGYEFGYTF

D: TRBD1
J: TRBJ1-1
V: TRBV19
size: few
DNA: TGTGCCAGTAGTCGGAACAGACCGGGACAGCGGAACACTGAAGCTTTCTTT
CDR3: CASSRNRPGQRNTEAFF

D: TRBD1
J: TRBJ2-5
V: TRBV6-2/TRBV6-3
size: -
DNA: TGTGCCAGCAGTTACCGACAGGGAGAGACCCAGTACTTC
CDR3: CASSYRQGETQYF

D: -
J: TRBJ1-2
V: TRBV5-1
size: -
DNA: TGCGCCAGCAGCCCACAGGGCCAGATTCATGGCTACACCTTC
CDR3: CASSPQGQIHGYTF

D: TRBD1
J: TRBJ2-7
V: TRBV5-1
size: few
DNA: TGCGCCAGCAGCTTGAACAGGGGCACGGTCTACGAGCAGTACTTC
CDR3: CASSLNRGTVYEQYF

D: TRBD1
J: TRBJ1-1
V: TRBV6-5
size: few
DNA: TGTGCCAGCAGTTACCAGGGGACAGGGGACCTGAACACTGAAGCTTTCTTT
CDR3: CASSYQGTGDLNTEAFF

D: -
J: TRBJ1-6
V: TRBV7-2
size: -
DNA: TGTGCCAGCAGCCCCAACCGGGTTTCACCCCTCCACTTT
CDR3: CASSPNRVSPLHF

D: -
J: TRBJ1-2
V: TRBV14
size: few
DNA: TGTGCCAGCAGCCAAATGGACGGTGATGGCTACACCTTC
CDR3: CASSQMDGDGYTF

D: TRBD1
J: TRBJ1-4
V: TRBV14
size: -
DNA: TGTGCCAGCAGCCAAGAATGGGGGACAGAACCAACTAATGAAAAACTGTTTTTT
CDR3: CASSQEWGTEPTNEKLFF

D: TRBD2
J: TRBJ2-3
V: TRBV6-2/TRBV6-3
size: -
DNA: TGTGCCAGCAGGCTAGTGACTAGCGGGAGGAGGACAGATACGCAGTATTTT
CDR3: CASRLVTSGRRTDTQYF

D: -
J: TRBJ1-1
V: TRBV6-2/TRBV6-3
size: -
DNA: TGTGCCAGCAGTACCAGGGGCGAAGCTTTCTTT
CDR3: CASSTRGEAFF

D: -
J: TRBJ2-3
V: TRBV7-9
size: -
DNA: TGTGCCAGCAGTCTACGGGACCCTTACACAGATACGCAGTATTTT
CDR3: CASSLRDPYTDTQYF

D: TRBD1
J: TRBJ2-7
V: TRBV24-1
size: many
DNA: TGTGCCACCAGCGCGAAATCCGGGACAGGGTACGAGCAGTACTTC
CDR3: CATSAKSGTGYEQYF